This T cell receptor beta chain was captured by sequencing in a study of identical twins. Overall study findings and caveats: Compared with unrelated sharing, twin-shared out-of-frame alpha sequences had more low-probability sequences. Zero-insertion analyses were open to partial confounding by invariant MAIT and iNKT cells. Memory repertoires showed no such pattern, whereas abundant cord blood beta clonotypes carried fewer insertions.

CDR3 length: 15 residues. Germline V gives CDR1 MNHEY, CDR2 SVGAGI. V dropped 5 bases and J dropped 9; count of bases not matched to a gene: 14. Unique molecular identifiers were present on the cDNA, and a universal primer site came from template switching. TCRdb reanalysed the 5' RACE reads using MiXCR and keeps one entry per CDR3 protein. The sample contains 550,000 to 700,000 distinct CDR3 sequences, around 9.6% of which appear only once. This clonotype was detected only a few times. The antigen is undetermined. These data were likewise used in another study, on yellow fever vaccine responses in identical twins.

Sequenced material: PBMCs. J is TRBJ2-5 and V is TRBV6-5; 8 nucleotides line up with TRBD1. The sequence was collected from a woman between 18 and 29 years old in good health. CDR3 loop: CASSTTGGAAGAQYF. The CDR3 DNA reads as TGTGCCAGCAGTACTACAGGGGGAGCGGCGGGTGCCCAGTACTTC.